These 22 T cell receptor beta chains share one sample of origin, sequenced in a study of shared clonotypes between healthy human individuals. The data were produced by immunoSEQ multiplex PCR, yet TCRdb's version contains in-frame clones alone and is incomplete. In the table there are around 340,000 clones, around 79% of which are singletons. The sample consisted of memory CD4+ T cells sorted from blood. The subset: CD45RA-negative fraction. The receptors come from a man aged 25-45 years in good health.

The chain links TRBV2 to TRBJ2-1; D not certain. Germline V gene data show CDR1 as SNHLY and CDR2 as FYNNEI. V lost 6 bases to trimming and J lost 8 bases, with 17 bases between them. The CDR3 is 14 residues long. The DNA for the CDR3 is TGTGCCAGCAGCGTATTAAGGTTTTCACATGAGCAGTTCTTC. Its protein product is CASSVLRFSHEQFF.

V and J are TRBV9 and TRBJ2-1; 8 nucleotides match TRBD2. CDR3 length: 15 residues. Trimming took 1 base from V and 7 from J; bases not matched to a gene: 7. Germline V gene sequence: CDR1 SGDLS, CDR2 YYNGEE. CDR3 protein: CASSVRASGLNEQFF. CDR3 nucleotide sequence: TGTGCCAGCAGCGTAAGGGCTAGCGGGTTGAATGAGCAGTTCTTC.

The table lists this clone with a count of one. The gene calls are TRBV18 and TRBJ2-5; D is perhaps TRBD2 (5 bases). Trimming took 6 bases from V and 1 from J, leaving 9 bases between them. CDR1 and CDR2 from the germline V gene are KGHSH and LQKENI. The CDR3 spans 13 residues. CDR3: CASSGNLQETQYF. CDR3 sequence (DNA): TGTGCCAGCTCCGGGAACCTCCAAGAGACCCAGTACTTC.

This rearrangement joins TRBV14 to TRBJ2-7, with 8 bases aligning to TRBD2. J was trimmed by 2 bases and V by 2 bases; bases with no gene match: 2. Germline CDR1 and CDR2: SGHDN and FVKESK. This CDR3 spans 14 amino acids. The CDR3: CASSQPGLAYEQYF. For the CDR3, the DNA is TGTGCCAGCAGCCAACCGGGACTAGCCTACGAGCAGTACTTC.

The gene calls are TRBV19 and TRBJ1-1; D is uncertain. V was clipped by 5 bases and J by 4 bases, with 14 bases between them. Germline lookup yields CDR1 LNHDA and CDR2 SQIVND (reference sequence). The CDR3 has 14 amino acids. DNA of the CDR3: TGTGCCAGTAGTCACCAGGCCCCCGGCACTGAAGCTTTCTTT. Protein product: CASSHQAPGTEAFF.

This clone was counted once. DNA for the CDR3: TGTGCCACCAGGACAGGGGGCAACACTGAAGCTTTCTTT. This gives the protein CATRTGGNTEAFF. The chain is built from TRBV10-3 and TRBJ1-1; 11 bases are shared with TRBD1. Losses at the gene ends were 10 bases for V and 2 bases for J; bases not matched to a gene: 3. Germline V gene sequence: CDR1 ENHRY, CDR2 SYGVKD. The CDR3 runs to 13 residues.

V usage is TRBV25-1 and J usage is TRBJ2-3, with TRBD1 matching over 8 bases. Looked up from germline, CDR1 is MGHDK and CDR2 is SYGVNS. Unmatched junction bases numbered 9, after V lost 6 bases and J lost 4 bases. The CDR3 length is 15 residues. Here the CDR3 reads CASRTGGHVPDTQYF. CDR3 nucleotide sequence: TGTGCCAGCAGAACAGGGGGTCATGTTCCAGATACGCAGTATTTT.

J is TRBJ1-5 and V is TRBV6-5, with 7 bases aligning to TRBD1. The germline V gene has CDR1 MNHEY and CDR2 SVGAGI. There are 15 residues in the CDR3. V trimming: 5 bases; J trimming: 4 bases; junction bases outside the gene matches: 8. The CDR3 nucleotides read TGTGCCAGCAGTGCGGACAGGTCCCCTAATCAGCCCCAGCATTTT. As protein: CASSADRSPNQPQHF.

The J gene is TRBJ2-1, the V gene TRBV19; D possibly corresponds to TRBD2 (5 bases). CDR3 length: 14 residues. The germline gives CDR1 LNHDA, CDR2 SQIVND (reference sequence). With 8 bases removed from V and 6 bases from J, the gap between germline ends came to 17 bases. The CDR3 loop reads CASGLQERVNEQFF. Here the CDR3 DNA reads TGTGCCAGTGGACTCCAGGAGAGGGTCAATGAGCAGTTCTTC.

This sequence joins TRBV11-3 and TRBJ2-2; maybe TRBD2 (5 bases). Trimming removed 6 bases at V and 7 bases at J, with 9 bases between. The length of the CDR3 is 12 residues. CDR1 is SGHNT and CDR2 is YENEEA in the germline V gene. The CDR3 is CASRRTGGELFF. CDR3 DNA sequence: TGTGCCAGCAGGAGGACTGGCGGGGAGCTGTTTTTT.

This chain joins TRBV2 and TRBJ2-5, with a possible D match to TRBD1 (6 bases). Germline CDR1 and CDR2: SNHLY and FYNNEI. V shed 4 bases and J shed 5 bases, with 11 bases lying between them. CDR3 length: 13 residues. The CDR3 here is CASSGTARETQYF. In DNA, the CDR3 is TGTGCCAGCAGTGGGACAGCTCGCGAGACCCAGTACTTC.

This chain links TRBV7-6 with TRBJ2-1; D is unresolved. Germline-derived CDR1 and CDR2 are SGHVS and FNYEAQ. This CDR3 has 12 residues. V was trimmed by 3 bases and J by 6 bases, leaving 6 bases between them. The CDR3 nucleotides read TGTGCCAGCAGCTTTACTACCAATGAGCAGTTCTTC. Protein: CASSFTTNEQFF.

This clone was recorded once. This sequence joins TRBV28 and TRBJ2-7, with D possibly being TRBD1 (6 bases). The CDR3 covers 13 residues. V shed 8 bases and J shed 1 base, with 12 bases lying between them. The germline V gene encodes CDR1 MDHEN and CDR2 SYDVKM. Written as DNA, the CDR3 is TGTGCCAGCCTAGCCACAGGGTCCTACGAGCAGTACTTC. Its translation: CASLATGSYEQYF.

The chain combines TRBV27 with TRBJ1-2, with D possibly matching TRBD1 (6 bases). The V gene lost 7 bases and the J gene lost 6 bases, with 12 bases spanning the gap. The CDR3 runs to 12 residues. Germline CDR1 reads MNHEY; CDR2 reads SMNVEV (reference sequence). In DNA form, the CDR3 reads TGTGCCAGCAAGGACAGAAAACATGGCTACACCTTC. Protein sequence: CASKDRKHGYTF.

This clone showed up just a few times. The rearrangement links TRBV5-6 to TRBJ1-1, with D possibly TRBD1 on 5 matching bases. Looked up from germline, CDR1 is SGHDT and CDR2 is YYEEEE. The CDR3 consists of 11 residues. V dropped 3 bases and J dropped 11 bases, with 11 bases sitting between them. The DNA for the CDR3 is TGTGCCAGCAGCTCGGGACTTTGGGCTTTCTTT. Amino acids: CASSSGLWAFF.

This sequence joins TRBV19 and TRBJ2-1; D possibly corresponds to TRBD2 (5 bases). Trimming took off 6 bases at V and 5 bases at J, with 14 bases between the two ends. Germline loops: CDR1 LNHDA, CDR2 SQIVND (reference sequence). The CDR3 spans 14 residues. The CDR3 region is CASRARARNNEQFF. The DNA of the CDR3 is TGTGCCAGTAGGGCGAGGGCCCGGAACAATGAGCAGTTCTTC.

The gene calls are TRBV11-2 and TRBJ1-5; no definite D call. The CDR3 runs 14 residues. From germline, CDR1 is SGHAT and CDR2 FQNNGV. V was cut by 1 base and J by 2 bases, with 6 bases left in between. CDR3 residues: CASSLVAGNQPQHF. The CDR3 region has the DNA TGTGCCAGCAGCTTAGTGGCAGGCAATCAGCCCCAGCATTTT.

This chain links TRBV5-5 with TRBJ1-1, with D unresolved. Trimming removed 4 bases from V and 0 bases from J, with 10 bases in between. Germline loops: CDR1 SGHKS, CDR2 YYEKEE (reference sequence). There are 14 residues in the CDR3. This CDR3 reads CASSLGPMNTEAFF. CDR3 coding DNA: TGTGCCAGCAGCCTAGGACCGATGAACACTGAAGCTTTCTTT.

V usage is TRBV15 and J usage is TRBJ2-3; D tentatively reads TRBD1 or TRBD2 (5 bases each). The germline V and J ends were trimmed by 1 base and 2 bases, with 7 bases remaining between them. Germline CDR1 and CDR2: LNHNV and YYDKDF (reference sequence). CDR3 length equals 14 residues. For the CDR3, the DNA is TGTGCCACCAGCAGAGTTGGGACCACAGATACGCAGTATTTT. It encodes CATSRVGTTDTQYF. The whole variable domain, filled in from reference TRBV15 and TRBJ2-3, reads DAMVIQNPRYQVTQFGKPVTLSCSQTLNHNVMYWYQQKSSQAPKLLFHYYDKDFNNEADTPDNFQSRRPNTSFCFLDIRSPGLGDTAMYLCATSRVGTTDTQYFGPGTRLTVL.

This clone was observed a few times. The V gene is TRBV23-1, the J gene TRBJ2-5; 14 bases match TRBD2. TRBV23-1 is labeled an ORF, and its function is uncertain. This CDR3 has 19 residues. Trimming removed 0 bases from V and 2 bases from J; junction bases left unmatched: 8. This chain's CDR3 is CASSQSGPTSGRDQETQYF. The DNA for the CDR3 is TGCGCCAGCAGTCAATCAGGCCCGACTAGCGGGAGGGATCAAGAGACCCAGTACTTC.

The chain uses TRBV7-9 and TRBJ2-5; 7 bases align to TRBD1. Germline V CDR1 and CDR2: SEHNR, FQNEAQ (reference sequence). The CDR3 runs 14 residues. The trim removed 5 bases at V and 1 base at J, leaving 4 bases unmatched. The chain's CDR3 is CASSIRQGQETQYF. The DNA of the CDR3 is TGTGCCAGCAGCATCCGACAGGGCCAAGAGACCCAGTACTTC.

V and J are TRBV28 and TRBJ1-2; 7 positions match TRBD1. Germline V gene lookup returns CDR1 MDHEN and CDR2 SYDVKM. Trimming at V came to 5 bases and at J to 3 bases, leaving 15 bases not matched to a gene. The CDR3 runs to 17 residues. In DNA, the CDR3 is TGTGCCAGCAGTCTTCCCTCTTCAGGGGGACAAGACTATGGCTACACCTTC. Translating it yields CASSLPSSGGQDYGYTF.